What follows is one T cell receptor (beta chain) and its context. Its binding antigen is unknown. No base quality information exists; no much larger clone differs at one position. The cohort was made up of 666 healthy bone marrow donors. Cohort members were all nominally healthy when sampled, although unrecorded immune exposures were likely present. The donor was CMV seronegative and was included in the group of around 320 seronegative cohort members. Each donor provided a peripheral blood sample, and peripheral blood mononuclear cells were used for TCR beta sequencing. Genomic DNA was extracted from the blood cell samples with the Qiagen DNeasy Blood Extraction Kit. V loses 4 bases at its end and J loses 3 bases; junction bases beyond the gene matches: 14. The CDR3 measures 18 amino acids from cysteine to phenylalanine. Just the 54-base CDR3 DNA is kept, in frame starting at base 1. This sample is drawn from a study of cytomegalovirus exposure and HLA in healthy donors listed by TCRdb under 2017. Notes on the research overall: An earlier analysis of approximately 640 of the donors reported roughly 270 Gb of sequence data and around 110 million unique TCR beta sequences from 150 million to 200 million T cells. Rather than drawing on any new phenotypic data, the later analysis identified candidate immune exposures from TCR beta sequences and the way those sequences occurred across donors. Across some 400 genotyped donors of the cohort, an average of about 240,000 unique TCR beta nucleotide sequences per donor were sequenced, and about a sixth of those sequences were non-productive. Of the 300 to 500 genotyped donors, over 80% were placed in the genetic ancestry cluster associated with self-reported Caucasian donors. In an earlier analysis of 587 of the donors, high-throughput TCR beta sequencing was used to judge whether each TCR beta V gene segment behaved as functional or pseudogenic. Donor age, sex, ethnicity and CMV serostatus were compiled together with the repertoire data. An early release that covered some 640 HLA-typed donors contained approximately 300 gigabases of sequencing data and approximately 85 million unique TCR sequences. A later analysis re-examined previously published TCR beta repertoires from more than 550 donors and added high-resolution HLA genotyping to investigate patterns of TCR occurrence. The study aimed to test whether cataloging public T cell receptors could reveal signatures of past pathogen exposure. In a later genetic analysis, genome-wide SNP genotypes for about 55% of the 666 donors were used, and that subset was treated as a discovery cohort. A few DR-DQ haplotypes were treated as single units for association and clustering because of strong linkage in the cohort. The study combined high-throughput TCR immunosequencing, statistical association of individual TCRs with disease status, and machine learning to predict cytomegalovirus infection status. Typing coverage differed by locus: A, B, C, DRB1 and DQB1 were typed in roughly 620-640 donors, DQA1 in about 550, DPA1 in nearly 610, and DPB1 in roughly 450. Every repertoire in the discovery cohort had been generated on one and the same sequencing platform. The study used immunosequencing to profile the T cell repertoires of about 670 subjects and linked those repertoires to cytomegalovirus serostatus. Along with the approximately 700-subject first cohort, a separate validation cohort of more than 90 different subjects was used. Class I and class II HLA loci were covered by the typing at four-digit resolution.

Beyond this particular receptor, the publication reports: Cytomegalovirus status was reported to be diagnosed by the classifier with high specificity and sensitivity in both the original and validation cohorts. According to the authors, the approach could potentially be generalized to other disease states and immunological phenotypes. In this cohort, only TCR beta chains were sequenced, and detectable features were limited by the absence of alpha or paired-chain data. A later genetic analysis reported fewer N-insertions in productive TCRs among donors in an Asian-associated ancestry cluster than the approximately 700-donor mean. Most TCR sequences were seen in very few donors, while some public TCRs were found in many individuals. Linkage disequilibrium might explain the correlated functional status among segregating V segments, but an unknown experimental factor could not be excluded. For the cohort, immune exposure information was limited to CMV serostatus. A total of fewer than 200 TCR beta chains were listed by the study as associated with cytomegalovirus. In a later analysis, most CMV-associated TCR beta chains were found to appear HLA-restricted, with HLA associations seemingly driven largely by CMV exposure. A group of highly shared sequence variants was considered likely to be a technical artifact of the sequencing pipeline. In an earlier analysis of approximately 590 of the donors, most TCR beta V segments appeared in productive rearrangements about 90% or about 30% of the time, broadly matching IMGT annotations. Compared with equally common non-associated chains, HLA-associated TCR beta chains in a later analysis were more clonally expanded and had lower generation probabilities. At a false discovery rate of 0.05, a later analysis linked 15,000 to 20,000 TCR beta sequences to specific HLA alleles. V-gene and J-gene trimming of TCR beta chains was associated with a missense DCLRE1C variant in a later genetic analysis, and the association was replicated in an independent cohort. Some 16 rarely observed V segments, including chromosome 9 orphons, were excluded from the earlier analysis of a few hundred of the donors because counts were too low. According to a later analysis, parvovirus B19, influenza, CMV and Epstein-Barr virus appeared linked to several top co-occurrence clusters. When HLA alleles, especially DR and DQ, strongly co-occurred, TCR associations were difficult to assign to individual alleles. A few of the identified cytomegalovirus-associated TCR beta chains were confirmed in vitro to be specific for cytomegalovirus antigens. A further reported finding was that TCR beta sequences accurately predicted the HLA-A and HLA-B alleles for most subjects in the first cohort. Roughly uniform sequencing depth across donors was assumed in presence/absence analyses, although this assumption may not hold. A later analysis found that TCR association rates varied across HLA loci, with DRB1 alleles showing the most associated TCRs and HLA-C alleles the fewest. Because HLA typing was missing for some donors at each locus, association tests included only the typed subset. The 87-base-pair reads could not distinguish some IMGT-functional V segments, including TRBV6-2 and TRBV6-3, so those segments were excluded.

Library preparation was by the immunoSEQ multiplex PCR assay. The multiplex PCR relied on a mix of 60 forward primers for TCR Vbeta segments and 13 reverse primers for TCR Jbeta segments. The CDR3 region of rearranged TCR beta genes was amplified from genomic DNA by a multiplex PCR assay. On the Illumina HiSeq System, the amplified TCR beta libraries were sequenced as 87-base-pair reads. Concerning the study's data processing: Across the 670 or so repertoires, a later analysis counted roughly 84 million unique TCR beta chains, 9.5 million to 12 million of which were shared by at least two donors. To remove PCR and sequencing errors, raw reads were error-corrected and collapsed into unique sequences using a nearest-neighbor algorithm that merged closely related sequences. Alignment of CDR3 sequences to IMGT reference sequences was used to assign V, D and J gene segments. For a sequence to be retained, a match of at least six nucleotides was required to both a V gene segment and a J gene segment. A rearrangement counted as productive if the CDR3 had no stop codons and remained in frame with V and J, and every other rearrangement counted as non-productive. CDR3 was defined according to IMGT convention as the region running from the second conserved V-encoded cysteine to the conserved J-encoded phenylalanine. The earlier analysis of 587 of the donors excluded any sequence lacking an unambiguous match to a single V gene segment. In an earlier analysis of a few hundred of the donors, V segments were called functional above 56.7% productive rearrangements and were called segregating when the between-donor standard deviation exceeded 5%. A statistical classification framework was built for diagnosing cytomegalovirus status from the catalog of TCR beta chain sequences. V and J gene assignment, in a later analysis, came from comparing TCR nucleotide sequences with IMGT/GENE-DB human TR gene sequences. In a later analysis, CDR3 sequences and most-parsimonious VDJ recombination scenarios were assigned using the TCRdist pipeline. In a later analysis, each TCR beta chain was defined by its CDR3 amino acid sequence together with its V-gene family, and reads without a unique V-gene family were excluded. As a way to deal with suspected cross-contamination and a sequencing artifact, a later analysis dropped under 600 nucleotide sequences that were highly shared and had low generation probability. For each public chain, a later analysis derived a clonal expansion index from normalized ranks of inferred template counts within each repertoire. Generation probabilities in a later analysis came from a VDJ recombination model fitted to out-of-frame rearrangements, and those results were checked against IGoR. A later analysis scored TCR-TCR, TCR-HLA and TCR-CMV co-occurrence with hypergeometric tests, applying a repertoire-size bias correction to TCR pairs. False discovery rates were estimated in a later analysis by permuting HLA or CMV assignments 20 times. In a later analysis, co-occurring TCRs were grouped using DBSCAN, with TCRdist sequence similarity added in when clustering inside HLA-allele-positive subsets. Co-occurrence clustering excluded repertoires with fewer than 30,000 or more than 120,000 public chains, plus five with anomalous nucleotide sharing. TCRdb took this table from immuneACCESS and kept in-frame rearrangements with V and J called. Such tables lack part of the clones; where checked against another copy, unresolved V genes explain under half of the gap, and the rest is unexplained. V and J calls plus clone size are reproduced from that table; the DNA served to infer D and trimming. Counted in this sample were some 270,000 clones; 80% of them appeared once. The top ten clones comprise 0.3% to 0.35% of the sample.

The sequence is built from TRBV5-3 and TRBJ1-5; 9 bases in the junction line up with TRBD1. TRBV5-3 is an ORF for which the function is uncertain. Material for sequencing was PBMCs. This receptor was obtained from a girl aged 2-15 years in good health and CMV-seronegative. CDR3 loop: CARSRNRTGVSVNQPQHF. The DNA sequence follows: TGTGCCAGAAGCCGAAATAGGACAGGGGTTAGTGTCAATCAGCCCCAGCATTTT.